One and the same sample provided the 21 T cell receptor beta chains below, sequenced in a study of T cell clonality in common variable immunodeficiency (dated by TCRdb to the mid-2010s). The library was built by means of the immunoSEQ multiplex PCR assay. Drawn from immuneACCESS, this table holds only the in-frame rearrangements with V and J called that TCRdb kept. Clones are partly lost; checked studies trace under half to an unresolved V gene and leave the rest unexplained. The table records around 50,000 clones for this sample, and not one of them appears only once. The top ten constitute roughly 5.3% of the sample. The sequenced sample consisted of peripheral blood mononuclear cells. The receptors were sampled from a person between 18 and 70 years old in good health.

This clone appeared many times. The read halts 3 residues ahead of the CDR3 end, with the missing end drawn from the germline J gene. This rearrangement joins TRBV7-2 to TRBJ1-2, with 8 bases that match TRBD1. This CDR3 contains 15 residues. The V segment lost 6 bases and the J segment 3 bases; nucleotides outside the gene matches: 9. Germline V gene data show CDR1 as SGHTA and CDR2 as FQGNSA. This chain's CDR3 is CASSQQTGVDYGYTF. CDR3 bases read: TGTGCCAGCAGTCAACAGACAGGGGTGGACTATGGC.

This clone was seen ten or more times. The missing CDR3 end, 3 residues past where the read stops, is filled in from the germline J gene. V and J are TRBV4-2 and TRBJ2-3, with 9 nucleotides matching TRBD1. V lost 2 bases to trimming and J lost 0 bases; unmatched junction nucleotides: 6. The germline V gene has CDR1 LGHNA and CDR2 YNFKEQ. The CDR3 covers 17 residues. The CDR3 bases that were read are TGTGCCAGCAGCCAATCGGTTGGGACAGGGAGCACAGATACG. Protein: CASSQSVGTGSTDT. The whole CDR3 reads CASSQSVGTGSTDTQYF.

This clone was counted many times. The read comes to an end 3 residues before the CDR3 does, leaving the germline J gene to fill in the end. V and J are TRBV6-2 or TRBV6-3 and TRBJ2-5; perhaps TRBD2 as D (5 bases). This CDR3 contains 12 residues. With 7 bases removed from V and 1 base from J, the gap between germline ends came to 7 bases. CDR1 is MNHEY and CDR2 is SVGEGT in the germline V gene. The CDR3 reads CASTDFQETQYF. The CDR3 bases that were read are TGTGCCAGCACGGACTTCCAAGAGACC.

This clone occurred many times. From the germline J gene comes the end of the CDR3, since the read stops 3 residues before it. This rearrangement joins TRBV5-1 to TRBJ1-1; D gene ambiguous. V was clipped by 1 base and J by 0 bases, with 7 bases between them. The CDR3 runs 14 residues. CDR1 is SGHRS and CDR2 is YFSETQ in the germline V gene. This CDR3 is CASSLLPVNTEAFF. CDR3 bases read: TGCGCCAGCAGCTTGCTGCCGGTGAACACTGAA.

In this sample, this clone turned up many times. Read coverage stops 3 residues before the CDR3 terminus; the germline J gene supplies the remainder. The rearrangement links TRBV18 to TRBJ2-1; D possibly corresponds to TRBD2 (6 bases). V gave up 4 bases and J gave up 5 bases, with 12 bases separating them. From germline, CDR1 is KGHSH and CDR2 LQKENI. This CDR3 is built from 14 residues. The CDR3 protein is CASSLRGTDNEQFF. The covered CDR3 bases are TGTGCCAGCTCACTCCGGGGGACGGACAATGAG.

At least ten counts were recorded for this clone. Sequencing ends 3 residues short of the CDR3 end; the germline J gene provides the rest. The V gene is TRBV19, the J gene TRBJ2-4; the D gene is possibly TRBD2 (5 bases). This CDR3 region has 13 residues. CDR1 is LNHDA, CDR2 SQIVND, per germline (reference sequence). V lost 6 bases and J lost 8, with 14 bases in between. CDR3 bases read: TGTGCCAGTAGCCTCTTGGCGAGGGACATT. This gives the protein CASSLLARDI. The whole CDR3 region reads CASSLLARDIQYF.

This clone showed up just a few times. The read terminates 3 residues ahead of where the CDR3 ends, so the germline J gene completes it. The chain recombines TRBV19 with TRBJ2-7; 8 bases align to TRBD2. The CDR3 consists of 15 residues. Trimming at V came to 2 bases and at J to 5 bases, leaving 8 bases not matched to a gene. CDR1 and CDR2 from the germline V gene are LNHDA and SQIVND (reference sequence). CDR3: CASSIRAGDLNEQYF. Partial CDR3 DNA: TGTGCCAGTAGTATACGAGCGGGAGATCTTAACGAG.

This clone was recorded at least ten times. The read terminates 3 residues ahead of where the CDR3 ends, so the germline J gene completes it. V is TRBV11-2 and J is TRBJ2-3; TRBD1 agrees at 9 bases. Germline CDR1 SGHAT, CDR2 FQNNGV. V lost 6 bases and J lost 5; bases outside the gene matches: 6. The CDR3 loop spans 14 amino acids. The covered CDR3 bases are TGTGCCAGCAGATACACAGGGGGCCTAGATACG. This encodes CASRYTGGLDT. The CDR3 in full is CASRYTGGLDTQYF.

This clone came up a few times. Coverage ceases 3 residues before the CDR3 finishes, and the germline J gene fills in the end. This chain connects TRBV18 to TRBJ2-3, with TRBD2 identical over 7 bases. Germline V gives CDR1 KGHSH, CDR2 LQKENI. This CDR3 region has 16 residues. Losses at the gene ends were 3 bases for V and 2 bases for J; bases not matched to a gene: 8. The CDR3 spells CASSPYKRGDTDTQYF. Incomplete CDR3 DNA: TGTGCCAGCTCACCTTACAAGCGGGGAGACACAGATACG.

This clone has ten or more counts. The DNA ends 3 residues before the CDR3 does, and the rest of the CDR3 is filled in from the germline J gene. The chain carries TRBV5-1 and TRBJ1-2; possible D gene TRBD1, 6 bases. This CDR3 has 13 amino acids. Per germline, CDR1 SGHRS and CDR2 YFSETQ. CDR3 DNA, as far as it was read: TGCGCCAGCAGCTTGAACCTACAGGGTCTC. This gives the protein CASSLNLQGL. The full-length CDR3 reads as CASSLNLQGLYTF.

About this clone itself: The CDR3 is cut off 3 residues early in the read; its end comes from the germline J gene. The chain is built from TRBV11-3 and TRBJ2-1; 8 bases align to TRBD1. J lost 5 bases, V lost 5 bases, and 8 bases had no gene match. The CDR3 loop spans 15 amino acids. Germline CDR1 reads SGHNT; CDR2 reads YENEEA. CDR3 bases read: TGTGCCAGCAGCCCAGGGACAGGTCGAAACAATGAG. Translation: CASSPGTGRNNE. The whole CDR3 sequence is CASSPGTGRNNEQFF.

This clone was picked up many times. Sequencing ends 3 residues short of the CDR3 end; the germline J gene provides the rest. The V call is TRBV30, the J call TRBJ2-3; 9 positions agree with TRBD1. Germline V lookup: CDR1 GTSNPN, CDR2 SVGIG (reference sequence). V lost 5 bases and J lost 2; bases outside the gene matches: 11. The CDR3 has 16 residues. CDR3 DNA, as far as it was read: TGTGCCTGGGGTTCCGGGACAGGGTCTGCCACAGATACG. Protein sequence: CAWGSGTGSATDT. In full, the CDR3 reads CAWGSGTGSATDTQYF.

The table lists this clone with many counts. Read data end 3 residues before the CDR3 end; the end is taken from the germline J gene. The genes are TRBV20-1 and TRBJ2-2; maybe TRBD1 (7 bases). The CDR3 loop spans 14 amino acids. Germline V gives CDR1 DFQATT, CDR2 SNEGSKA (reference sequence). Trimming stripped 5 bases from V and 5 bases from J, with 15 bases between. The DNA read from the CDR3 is TGCAGTGCTGCGCGGGACAGCTCTACCGGGGAG. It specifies CSAARDSSTGE. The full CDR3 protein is CSAARDSSTGELFF.

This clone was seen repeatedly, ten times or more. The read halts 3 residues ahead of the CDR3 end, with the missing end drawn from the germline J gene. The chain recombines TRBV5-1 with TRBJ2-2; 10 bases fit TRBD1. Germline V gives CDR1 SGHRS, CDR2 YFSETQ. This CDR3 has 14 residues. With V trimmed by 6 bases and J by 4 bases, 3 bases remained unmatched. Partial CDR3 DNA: TGCGCCAGCAAAAGGACAGGGGGCACCGGGGAG. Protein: CASKRTGGTGE. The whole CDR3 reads CASKRTGGTGELFF. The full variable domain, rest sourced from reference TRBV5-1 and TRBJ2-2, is KAGVTQTPRYLIKTRGQQVTLSCSPISGHRSVSWYQQTPGQGLQFLFEYFSETQRNKGNFPGRFSGRQFSNSRSEMNVSTLELGDSALYLCASKRTGGTGELFFGEGSRLTVL.

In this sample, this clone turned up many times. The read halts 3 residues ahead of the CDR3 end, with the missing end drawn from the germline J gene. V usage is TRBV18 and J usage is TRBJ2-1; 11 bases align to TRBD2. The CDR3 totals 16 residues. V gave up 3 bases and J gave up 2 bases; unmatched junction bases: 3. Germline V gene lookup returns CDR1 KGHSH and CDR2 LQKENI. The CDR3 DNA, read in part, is TGTGCCAGCTCACCCGGGACTAGCGGTACCTACAATGAG. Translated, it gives CASSPGTSGTYNE. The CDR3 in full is CASSPGTSGTYNEQFF.

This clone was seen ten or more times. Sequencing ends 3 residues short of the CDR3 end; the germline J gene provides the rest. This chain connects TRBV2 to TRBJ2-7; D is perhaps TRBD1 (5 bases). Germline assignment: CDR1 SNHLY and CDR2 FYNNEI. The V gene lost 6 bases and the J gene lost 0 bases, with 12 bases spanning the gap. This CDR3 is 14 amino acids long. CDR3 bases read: TGTGCCAGCAGCCCGATGCAGGGCTCCTACGAG. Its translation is CASSPMQGSYE. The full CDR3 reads CASSPMQGSYEQYF.

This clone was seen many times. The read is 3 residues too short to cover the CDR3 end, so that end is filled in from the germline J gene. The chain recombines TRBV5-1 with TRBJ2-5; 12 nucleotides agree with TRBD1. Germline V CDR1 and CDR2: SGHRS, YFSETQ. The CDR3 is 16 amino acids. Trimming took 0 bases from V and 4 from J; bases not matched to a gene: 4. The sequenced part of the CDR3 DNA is TGCGCCAGCAGCTTGGGGGGACAGGGGGCCACAGAGACC. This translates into CASSLGGQGATET. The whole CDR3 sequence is CASSLGGQGATETQYF.

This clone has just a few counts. The chain's CDR3 is CAIRDSSYEQYF. The CDR3 DNA, read in part, is TGTGCCATCAGAGACAGCTCCTACGAG. The chain combines TRBV10-3 with TRBJ2-7; D may be TRBD1 (5 bases). The read terminates 3 residues before the CDR3 end, so the remaining end is supplied by the germline J gene. The CDR3 length is 12 residues. V was trimmed by 6 bases and J by 0 bases, leaving 6 bases between them. CDR1 is ENHRY and CDR2 is SYGVKD in the germline V gene.

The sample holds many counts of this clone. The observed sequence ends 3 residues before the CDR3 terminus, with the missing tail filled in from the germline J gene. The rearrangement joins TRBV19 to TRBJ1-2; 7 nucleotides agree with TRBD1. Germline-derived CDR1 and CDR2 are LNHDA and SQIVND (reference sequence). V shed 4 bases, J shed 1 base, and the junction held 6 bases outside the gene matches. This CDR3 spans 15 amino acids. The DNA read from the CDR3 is TGTGCCAGTAGTACCCACGGGACAGTTAACTATGGC. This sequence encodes CASSTHGTVNYG. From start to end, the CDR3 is CASSTHGTVNYGYTF. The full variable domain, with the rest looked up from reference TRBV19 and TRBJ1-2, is DGGITQSPKYLFRKEGQNVTLSCEQNLNHDAMYWYRQDPGQGLRLIYYSQIVNDFQKGDIAEGYSVSREKKESFPLTVTSAQKNPTAFYLCASSTHGTVNYGYTFGSGTRLTVV.

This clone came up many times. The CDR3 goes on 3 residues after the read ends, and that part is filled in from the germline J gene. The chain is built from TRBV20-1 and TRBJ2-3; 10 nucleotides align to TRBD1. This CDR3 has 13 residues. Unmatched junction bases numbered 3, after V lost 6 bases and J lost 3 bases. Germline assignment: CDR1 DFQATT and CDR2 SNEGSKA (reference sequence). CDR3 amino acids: CSAQGQGTDTQYF. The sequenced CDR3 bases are TGCAGTGCCCAGGGACAGGGGACAGATACG.

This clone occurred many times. The CDR3 DNA, read in part, is TGTGCCAGCAGCTTAGAGGCGGGACAGGACTATGGC. Translated, it gives CASSLEAGQDYG. The whole CDR3 sequence reads CASSLEAGQDYGYTF. The rearrangement uses TRBV7-9 and TRBJ1-2; 8 nucleotides line up with TRBD1. The observed sequence ends 3 residues before the CDR3 terminus, with the missing tail filled in from the germline J gene. The germline V gene encodes CDR1 SEHNR and CDR2 FQNEAQ (reference sequence). The CDR3 is 15 amino acids. The ends lost 1 base at V and 3 bases at J; junction bases unmatched: 4.